The following is a TCR beta chain sequence with its context. This CDR3 contains 13 residues. J gave up 7 bases and V 3 bases, and 5 bases lay outside the gene matches. Germline V gene lookup returns CDR1 MNHEY and CDR2 SMNVEV (reference sequence). Data came from immunoSEQ multiplex PCR; TCRdb stores just in-frame clones and leaves some out. The top ten hold about 0.014% of the sample, which has 540,000 or so clones, around 78% seen once. The sample comes from a study of shared T cell receptors in the human thymus. These data also formed part of another study, on human thymus T cells. In that study: Resections obtained during corrective heart surgery supplied the thymus tissue. Related reports documented highly overlapping thymic repertoires among unrelated individuals.

The chain is built from TRBV27 and TRBJ1-2, with TRBD1 matching 7 bases. Sequencing was performed on thymocytes. The source of this sequence is a boy under two years old with a congenital heart defect. In DNA form, the CDR3 reads TGTGCCAGCAGTTTCAGGGGGGCTGGTGGCTACACCTTC. It yields the protein CASSFRGAGGYTF.